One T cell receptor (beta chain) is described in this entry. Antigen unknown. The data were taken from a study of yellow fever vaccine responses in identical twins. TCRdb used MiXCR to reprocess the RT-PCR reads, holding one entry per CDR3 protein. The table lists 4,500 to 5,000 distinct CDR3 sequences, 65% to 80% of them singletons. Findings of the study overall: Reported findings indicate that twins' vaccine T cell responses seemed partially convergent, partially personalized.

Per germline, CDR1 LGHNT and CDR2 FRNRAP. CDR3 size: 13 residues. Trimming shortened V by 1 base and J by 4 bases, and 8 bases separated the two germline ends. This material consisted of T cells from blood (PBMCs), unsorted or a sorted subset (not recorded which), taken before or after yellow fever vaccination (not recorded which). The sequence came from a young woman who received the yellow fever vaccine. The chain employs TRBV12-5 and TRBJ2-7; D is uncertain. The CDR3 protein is CASGLEKGYEQYF. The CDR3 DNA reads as TGTGCTAGTGGTTTGGAAAAGGGTTACGAGCAGTACTTC.